Listed below are T cell receptor beta chains from one sample, sequenced in a study of T cells in pancreatic ductal adenocarcinoma. Method: immunoSEQ multiplex PCR; TCRdb's copy keeps in-frame clones and lacks some. The sample holds over 85,000 clones, about 95% seen once. Material for sequencing was PBMCs. Source of these receptors: a human donor with pancreatic ductal adenocarcinoma. CDR3s include the opening cysteine and the closing phenylalanine or tryptophan. Each record gives: CDR3 protein, J gene, V gene, clone size. The listing skips clone size in some rows; elsewhere it reads once, few, many or a size class.

cdr3_aa: CASTEPTGNHGYTF
j_call: TRBJ1-2
v_call: TRBV9
clone_size: NA

cdr3_aa: CAWGSKRGYNEQFF
j_call: TRBJ2-1
v_call: TRBV30
clone_size: NA

cdr3_aa: CASSQNLASSYEQYF
j_call: TRBJ2-7
v_call: TRBV5-1
clone_size: few

cdr3_aa: CASSLALAGEDTQYF
j_call: TRBJ2-3
v_call: TRBV7-3
clone_size: NA

cdr3_aa: CASSEVEGGRKWYNEQFF
j_call: TRBJ2-1
v_call: TRBV25-1
clone_size: NA

cdr3_aa: CASSHLNAYEQYF
j_call: TRBJ2-7
v_call: TRBV11-2
clone_size: NA

cdr3_aa: CASSPLDRASTDTQYF
j_call: TRBJ2-3
v_call: TRBV18
clone_size: NA

cdr3_aa: CASAGRGPPNTGELFF
j_call: TRBJ2-2
v_call: TRBV10-2
clone_size: NA

cdr3_aa: CASSSPGLAGEQYF
j_call: TRBJ2-7
v_call: TRBV7-2
clone_size: NA

cdr3_aa: CAIKRQGGATDTQYF
j_call: TRBJ2-3
v_call: TRBV10-3
clone_size: NA

cdr3_aa: CASSFLLGGSGTGELFF
j_call: TRBJ2-2
v_call: TRBV11-2
clone_size: NA

cdr3_aa: CASSLRGQVDEKLFF
j_call: TRBJ1-4
v_call: TRBV28
clone_size: NA

cdr3_aa: CASSPRGADGYTF
j_call: TRBJ1-2
v_call: TRBV18
clone_size: few

cdr3_aa: CSVARPTGGGETQYF
j_call: TRBJ2-5
v_call: TRBV29-1
clone_size: once

cdr3_aa: CASRRSTGRETQYF
j_call: TRBJ2-5
v_call: TRBV27
clone_size: once

cdr3_aa: CASSTGGGTGELFF
j_call: TRBJ2-2
v_call: TRBV28
clone_size: NA

cdr3_aa: CASSYSLGGGEAFF
j_call: TRBJ1-1
v_call: TRBV6-5
clone_size: NA

cdr3_aa: CSAQLAGQETQYF
j_call: TRBJ2-5
v_call: TRBV29-1
clone_size: NA

cdr3_aa: CASSWTSGNYEQYF
j_call: TRBJ2-7
v_call: TRBV27
clone_size: NA

cdr3_aa: CASREAVAKNIQYF
j_call: TRBJ2-4
v_call: TRBV5-1
clone_size: NA

cdr3_aa: CASSNTGLAGGGGTDTQYF
j_call: TRBJ2-3
v_call: TRBV7-8
clone_size: NA

cdr3_aa: CASSGGLAGNYNEQFF
j_call: TRBJ2-1
v_call: TRBV2
clone_size: NA

cdr3_aa: CATSSYRVGTEAFF
j_call: TRBJ1-1
v_call: TRBV15
clone_size: NA

cdr3_aa: CASSFGQSYEQYF
j_call: TRBJ2-7
v_call: TRBV28
clone_size: NA

cdr3_aa: CASSSGSGGANVLTF
j_call: TRBJ2-6
v_call: TRBV5-6
clone_size: NA

cdr3_aa: CASTLTGTGVLGGYTF
j_call: TRBJ1-2
v_call: TRBV2
clone_size: NA

cdr3_aa: CASSYGDLYEQYF
j_call: TRBJ2-7
v_call: TRBV28
clone_size: once

cdr3_aa: CASSRTGGSYEQYF
j_call: TRBJ2-7
v_call: TRBV2
clone_size: NA

cdr3_aa: CSVGGTVRGETQYF
j_call: TRBJ2-5
v_call: TRBV29-1
clone_size: NA

cdr3_aa: CASSFQGAETQYF
j_call: TRBJ2-5
v_call: TRBV11-2
clone_size: NA

cdr3_aa: CASSPESAGVSTDTQYF
j_call: TRBJ2-3
v_call: TRBV5-1
clone_size: NA

cdr3_aa: CSASAYNEQFF
j_call: TRBJ2-1
v_call: TRBV20-1
clone_size: NA

cdr3_aa: CASRDSYSYNEQFF
j_call: TRBJ2-1
v_call: TRBV6-1
clone_size: NA

cdr3_aa: CASSHGQGGYGYTF
j_call: TRBJ1-2
v_call: TRBV4-2
clone_size: NA

cdr3_aa: CASSLSGGKQPQHF
j_call: TRBJ1-5
v_call: TRBV28
clone_size: NA

cdr3_aa: CATRQGGATQETQYF
j_call: TRBJ2-5
v_call: TRBV15
clone_size: few

cdr3_aa: CASSEATGVGEQYF
j_call: TRBJ2-7
v_call: TRBV2
clone_size: NA

cdr3_aa: CASSPDSKRGQYF
j_call: TRBJ2-5
v_call: TRBV7-2
clone_size: NA

cdr3_aa: CASSLRGGTGDEQYF
j_call: TRBJ2-7
v_call: TRBV7-3
clone_size: NA

cdr3_aa: CAWTTSTYEQYF
j_call: TRBJ2-7
v_call: TRBV30
clone_size: once

cdr3_aa: CASSWHGYEQYF
j_call: TRBJ2-7
v_call: TRBV5-5
clone_size: NA

cdr3_aa: CASSLGTGYHEQYF
j_call: TRBJ2-7
v_call: TRBV11-2
clone_size: NA

cdr3_aa: CAISGDRETEAFF
j_call: TRBJ1-1
v_call: TRBV10-3
clone_size: once

cdr3_aa: CASLDRQGGPEAFF
j_call: TRBJ1-1
v_call: TRBV28
clone_size: NA

cdr3_aa: CASTRVDFRDSDTQYF
j_call: TRBJ2-3
v_call: TRBV5-4
clone_size: NA

cdr3_aa: CASFSGQINQPQHF
j_call: TRBJ1-5
v_call: TRBV6-1
clone_size: NA

cdr3_aa: CASSQDRGEQYF
j_call: TRBJ2-7
v_call: TRBV4-2
clone_size: NA

cdr3_aa: CASFAGTAPQHF
j_call: TRBJ1-5
v_call: TRBV28
clone_size: NA

cdr3_aa: CASTKRLAGDYEQYF
j_call: TRBJ2-7
v_call: TRBV28
clone_size: NA

cdr3_aa: CASSSSWTQYF
j_call: TRBJ2-5
v_call: TRBV5-1
clone_size: NA

cdr3_aa: CSVEPRQETQYF
j_call: TRBJ2-5
v_call: TRBV29-1
clone_size: NA